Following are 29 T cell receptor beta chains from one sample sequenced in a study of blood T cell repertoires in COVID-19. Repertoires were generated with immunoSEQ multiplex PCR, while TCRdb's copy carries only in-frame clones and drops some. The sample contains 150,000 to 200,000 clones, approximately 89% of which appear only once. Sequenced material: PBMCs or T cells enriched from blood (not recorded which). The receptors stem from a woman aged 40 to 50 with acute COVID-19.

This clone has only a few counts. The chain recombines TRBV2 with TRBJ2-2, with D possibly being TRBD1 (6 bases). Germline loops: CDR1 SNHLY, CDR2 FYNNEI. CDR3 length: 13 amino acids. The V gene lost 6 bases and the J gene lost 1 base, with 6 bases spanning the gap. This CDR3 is CASRGQNTGELFF. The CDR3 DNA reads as TGTGCCAGCAGGGGACAGAACACCGGGGAGCTGTTTTTT.

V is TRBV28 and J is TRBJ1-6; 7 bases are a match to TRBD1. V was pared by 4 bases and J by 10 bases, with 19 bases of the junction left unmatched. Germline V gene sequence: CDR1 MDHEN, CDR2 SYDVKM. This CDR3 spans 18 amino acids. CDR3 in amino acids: CASSSDRVMRQLQSPLHF. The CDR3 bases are TGTGCCAGCAGTTCCGACAGGGTGATGCGGCAGTTGCAGTCACCCCTCCACTTT.

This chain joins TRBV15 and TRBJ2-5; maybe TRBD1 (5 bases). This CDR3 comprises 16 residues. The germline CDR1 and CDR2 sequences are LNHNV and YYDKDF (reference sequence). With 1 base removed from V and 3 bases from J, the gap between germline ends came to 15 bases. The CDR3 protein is CATSRGDSGWEETQYF. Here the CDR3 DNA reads TGTGCCACCAGCAGAGGGGATTCAGGGTGGGAAGAGACCCAGTACTTC.

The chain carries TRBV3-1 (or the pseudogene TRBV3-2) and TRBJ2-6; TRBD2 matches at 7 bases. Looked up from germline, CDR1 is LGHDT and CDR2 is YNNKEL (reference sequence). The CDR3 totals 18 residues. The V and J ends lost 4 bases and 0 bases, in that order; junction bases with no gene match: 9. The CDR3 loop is CASSRRAGPFSGANVLTF. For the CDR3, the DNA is TGTGCCAGCAGCCGCCGAGCGGGGCCCTTCTCTGGGGCCAACGTCCTGACTTTC.

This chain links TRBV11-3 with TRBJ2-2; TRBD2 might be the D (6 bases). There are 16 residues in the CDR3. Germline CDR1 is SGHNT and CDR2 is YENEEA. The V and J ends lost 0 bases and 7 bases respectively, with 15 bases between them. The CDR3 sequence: CASSLDPGLQSGELFF. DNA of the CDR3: TGTGCCAGCAGCTTAGATCCCGGACTACAGAGCGGGGAGCTGTTTTTT.

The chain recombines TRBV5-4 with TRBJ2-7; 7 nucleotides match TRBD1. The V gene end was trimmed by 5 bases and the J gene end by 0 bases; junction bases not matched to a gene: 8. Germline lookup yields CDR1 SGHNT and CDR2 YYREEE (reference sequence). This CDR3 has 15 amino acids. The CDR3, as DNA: TGTGCCAGCAGTTTCGGACAGGCGAGCTCCTACGAGCAGTACTTC. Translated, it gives CASSFGQASSYEQYF.

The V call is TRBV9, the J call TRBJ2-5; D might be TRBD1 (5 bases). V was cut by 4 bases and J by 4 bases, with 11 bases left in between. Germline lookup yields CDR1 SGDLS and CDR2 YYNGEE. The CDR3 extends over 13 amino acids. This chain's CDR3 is CASSPTGSETQYF. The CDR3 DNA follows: TGTGCCAGCAGCCCCACAGGTTCAGAGACCCAGTACTTC. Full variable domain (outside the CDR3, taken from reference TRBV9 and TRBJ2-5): DSGVTQTPKHLITATGQRVTLRCSPRSGDLSVYWYQQSLDQGLQFLIQYYNGEERAKGNILERFSAQQFPDLHSELNLSSLELGDSALYFCASSPTGSETQYFGPGTRLLVL.

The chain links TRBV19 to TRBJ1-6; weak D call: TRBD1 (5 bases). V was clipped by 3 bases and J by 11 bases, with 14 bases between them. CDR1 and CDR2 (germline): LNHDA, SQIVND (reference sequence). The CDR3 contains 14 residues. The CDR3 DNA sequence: TGTGCCAGTAGTATGCAGGGAGGTAGGCCACCCCTCCACTTT. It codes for CASSMQGGRPPLHF.

Here the CDR3 reads CASSEARARQYF. DNA for the CDR3: TGTGCCAGCAGTGAAGCGCGGGCTAGGCAGTACTTC. This chain joins TRBV2 and TRBJ2-7; TRBD2 is a possible D gene (5 bases). The germline V gene has CDR1 SNHLY and CDR2 FYNNEI. CDR3 size: 12 residues. V was shortened by 0 bases and J by 9 bases, with 9 bases between the two germline ends. Full variable domain (remainder filled in from reference TRBV2 and TRBJ2-7): EPEVTQTPSHQVTQMGQEVILRCVPISNHLYFYWYRQILGQKVEFLVSFYNNEISEKSEIFDDQFSVERPDGSNFTLKIRSTKLEDSAMYFCASSEARARQYFGPGTRLTVT.

The CDR3 loop is CASSDFWDTGNTIYF. In nucleotides, the CDR3 is TGTGCCAGCAGTGATTTCTGGGACACTGGAAACACCATATATTTT. The chain links TRBV6-1 to TRBJ1-3, with a possible D match to TRBD1 (6 bases). Trimming removed 3 bases at V and 2 bases at J, with 11 bases between. This CDR3 comprises 15 residues. Germline V gene data show CDR1 as MNHNS and CDR2 as SASEGT.

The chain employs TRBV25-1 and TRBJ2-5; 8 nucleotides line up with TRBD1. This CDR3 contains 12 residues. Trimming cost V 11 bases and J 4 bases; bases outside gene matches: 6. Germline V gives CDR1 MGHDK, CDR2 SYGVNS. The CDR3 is CAHQGAAETQYF. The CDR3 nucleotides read TGTGCCCACCAGGGGGCCGCAGAGACCCAGTACTTC.

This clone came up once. In DNA, the CDR3 is TGTGCCAGCAGCGAGCGGGATTCAAGCTCCTACGAGCAGTACTTC. Its translation: CASSERDSSSYEQYF. The rearrangement uses TRBV9 and TRBJ2-7; 7 bases line up with TRBD2. Trimming cost V 3 bases and J 0 bases; bases outside gene matches: 6. This CDR3 has 15 residues. CDR1 and CDR2 from the germline V gene are SGDLS and YYNGEE.

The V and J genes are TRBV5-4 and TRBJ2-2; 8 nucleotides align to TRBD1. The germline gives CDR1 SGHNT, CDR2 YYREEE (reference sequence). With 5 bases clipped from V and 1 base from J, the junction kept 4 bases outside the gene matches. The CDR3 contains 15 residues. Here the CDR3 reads CASRIGQGNTGELFF. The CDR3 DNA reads TGTGCCAGCAGAATCGGACAGGGGAACACCGGGGAGCTGTTTTTT.

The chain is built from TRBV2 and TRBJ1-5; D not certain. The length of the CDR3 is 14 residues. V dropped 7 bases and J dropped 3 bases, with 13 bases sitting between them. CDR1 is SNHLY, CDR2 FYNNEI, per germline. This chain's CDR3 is CASKPTRNNQPQHF. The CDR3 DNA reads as TGTGCCAGCAAGCCGACAAGGAACAATCAGCCCCAGCATTTT.

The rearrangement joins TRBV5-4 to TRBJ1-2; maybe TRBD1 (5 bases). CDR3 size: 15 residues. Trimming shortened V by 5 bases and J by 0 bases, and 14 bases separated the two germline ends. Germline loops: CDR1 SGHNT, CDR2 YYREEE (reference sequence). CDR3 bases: TGTGCCAGCAGAGGGGCAGGGCCGGCTAACTATGGCTACACCTTC. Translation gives CASRGAGPANYGYTF.

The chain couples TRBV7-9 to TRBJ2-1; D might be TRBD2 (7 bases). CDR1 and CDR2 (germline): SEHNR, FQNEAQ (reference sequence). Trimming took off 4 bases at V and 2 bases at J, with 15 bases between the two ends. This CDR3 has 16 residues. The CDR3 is CASSSRAGQTYNEQFF. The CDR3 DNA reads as TGTGCCAGCAGCTCAAGAGCGGGACAAACCTACAATGAGCAGTTCTTC.

CDR3 sequence (DNA): TGTGCCAGCAGTCCGCGGACAGGGGGGAATAGCAATCAGCCCCAGCATTTT. It specifies CASSPRTGGNSNQPQHF. The rearrangement joins TRBV27 to TRBJ1-5; 10 bases fit TRBD1. J gave up 0 bases and V 5 bases, and 7 bases lay outside the gene matches. The CDR3 sequence is 17 residues long. Germline CDR1 reads MNHEY; CDR2 reads SMNVEV (reference sequence).

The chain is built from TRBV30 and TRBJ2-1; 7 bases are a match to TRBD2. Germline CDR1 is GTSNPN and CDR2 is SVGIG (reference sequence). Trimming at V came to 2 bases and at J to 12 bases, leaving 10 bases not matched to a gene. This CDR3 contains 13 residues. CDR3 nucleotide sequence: TGTGCCTGGAGTATCCAGCGGGGAGTGGGGCAGTTCTTC. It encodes CAWSIQRGVGQFF.

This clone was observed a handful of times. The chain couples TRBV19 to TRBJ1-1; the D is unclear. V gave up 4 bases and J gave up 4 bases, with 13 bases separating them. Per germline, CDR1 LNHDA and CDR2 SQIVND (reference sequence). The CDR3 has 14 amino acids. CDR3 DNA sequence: TGTGCCAGTAGTAGAAGAACCAGTGGCACTGAAGCTTTCTTT. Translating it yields CASSRRTSGTEAFF.

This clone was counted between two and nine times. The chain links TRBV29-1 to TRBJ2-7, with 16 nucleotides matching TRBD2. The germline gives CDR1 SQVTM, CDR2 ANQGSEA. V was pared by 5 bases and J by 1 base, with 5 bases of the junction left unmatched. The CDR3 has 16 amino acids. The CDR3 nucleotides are TGCAGCGTTTCTGGGACTAGCGGGGGGGTGTCCTACGAGCAGTACTTC. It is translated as CSVSGTSGGVSYEQYF.

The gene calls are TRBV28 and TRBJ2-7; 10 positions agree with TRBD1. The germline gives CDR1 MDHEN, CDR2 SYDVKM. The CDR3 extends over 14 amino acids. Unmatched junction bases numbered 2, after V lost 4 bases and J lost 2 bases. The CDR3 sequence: CASSSGTGAYEQYF. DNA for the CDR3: TGTGCCAGCAGTTCCGGGACAGGGGCCTACGAGCAGTACTTC.

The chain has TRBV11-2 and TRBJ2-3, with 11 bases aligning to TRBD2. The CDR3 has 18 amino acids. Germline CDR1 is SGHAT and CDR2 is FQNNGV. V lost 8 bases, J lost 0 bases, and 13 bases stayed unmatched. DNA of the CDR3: TGTGCCAGCTGTCCTAGCGGGGGGCTTACCTTTAGCACAGATACGCAGTATTTT. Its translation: CASCPSGGLTFSTDTQYF.

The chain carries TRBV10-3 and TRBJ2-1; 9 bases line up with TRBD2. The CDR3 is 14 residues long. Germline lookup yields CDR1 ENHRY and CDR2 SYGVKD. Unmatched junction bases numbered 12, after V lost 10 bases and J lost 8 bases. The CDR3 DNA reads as TGTGCCACTCGTCTTGCGGGAGGGCCCCATGAGCAGTTCTTC. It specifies CATRLAGGPHEQFF.

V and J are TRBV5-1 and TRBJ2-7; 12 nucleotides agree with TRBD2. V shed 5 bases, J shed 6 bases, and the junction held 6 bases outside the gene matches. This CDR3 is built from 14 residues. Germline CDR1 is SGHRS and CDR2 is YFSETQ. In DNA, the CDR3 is TGCGCCAGCAGTCCCGGGACTAGCGGGTCCGAGCAGTACTTC. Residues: CASSPGTSGSEQYF.

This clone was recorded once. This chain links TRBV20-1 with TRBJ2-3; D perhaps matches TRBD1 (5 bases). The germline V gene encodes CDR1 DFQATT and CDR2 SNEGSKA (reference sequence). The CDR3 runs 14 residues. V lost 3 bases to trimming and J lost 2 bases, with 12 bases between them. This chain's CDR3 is CSASMDTYTDTQYF. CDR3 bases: TGCAGTGCTAGTATGGACACCTACACAGATACGCAGTATTTT.

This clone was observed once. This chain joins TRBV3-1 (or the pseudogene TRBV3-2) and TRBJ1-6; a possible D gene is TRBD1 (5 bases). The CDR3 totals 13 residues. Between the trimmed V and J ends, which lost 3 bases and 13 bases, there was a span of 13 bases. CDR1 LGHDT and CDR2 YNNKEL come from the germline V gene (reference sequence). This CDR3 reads CASSQGSGFPLHF. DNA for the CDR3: TGTGCCAGCAGCCAGGGGTCAGGGTTTCCCCTCCACTTT.

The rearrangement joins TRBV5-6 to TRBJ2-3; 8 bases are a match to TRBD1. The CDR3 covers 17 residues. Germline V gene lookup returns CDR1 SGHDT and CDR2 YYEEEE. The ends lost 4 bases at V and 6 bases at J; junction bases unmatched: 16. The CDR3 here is CASSPGPGTGIRDTQYF. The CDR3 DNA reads TGTGCCAGCAGCCCCGGCCCCGGGACAGGTATCAGGGATACGCAGTATTTT.

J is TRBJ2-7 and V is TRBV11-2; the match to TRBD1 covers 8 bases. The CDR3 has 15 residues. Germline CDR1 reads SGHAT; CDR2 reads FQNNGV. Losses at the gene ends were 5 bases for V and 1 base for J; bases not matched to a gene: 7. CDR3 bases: TGTGCCAGCAGCGCCACGGGACAGGCTTCCTACGAGCAGTACTTC. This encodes CASSATGQASYEQYF.

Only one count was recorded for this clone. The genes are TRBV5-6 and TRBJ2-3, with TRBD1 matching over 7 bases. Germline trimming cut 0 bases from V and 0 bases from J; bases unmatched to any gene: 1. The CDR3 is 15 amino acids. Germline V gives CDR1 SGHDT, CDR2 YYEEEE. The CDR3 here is CASSLVGQSTDTQYF. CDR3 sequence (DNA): TGTGCCAGCAGCTTGGTGGGACAGAGCACAGATACGCAGTATTTT. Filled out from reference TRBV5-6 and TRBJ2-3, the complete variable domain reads DAGVTQSPTHLIKTRGQQVTLRCSPKSGHDTVSWYQQALGQGPQFIFQYYEEEERQRGNFPDRFSGHQFPNYSSELNVNALLLGDSALYLCASSLVGQSTDTQYFGPGTRLTVL.